The clone carrying this T cell receptor (beta chain) showed up just a few times. Its antigen is not known. This record belongs to a study of blood T cells in healthy people across ages. In the study overall: Template-switching capture recovered about one barcoded beta molecule per two T cells.

V lost 4 bases, J lost 0 bases, and 7 bases stayed unmatched. The CDR3 runs 17 residues. CDR1 and CDR2 from the germline V gene are SEHNR and FQNEAQ (reference sequence). The authors ran a second PCR of about 6 to 12 cycles using a sample-barcoded 5' primer and a J-beta primer mix. TCRdb re-called the 5' RACE reads through MiXCR, storing one row per CDR3 protein. The repertoire holds approximately 1,000,000 distinct CDR3 sequences, with 35% to 55% as singletons. Drawing of peripheral blood yielded about 10 milliliters from each donor. Regarding the study as a whole: Conclusively comparing naive with antigen-experienced cells was impossible with unsorted PBMCs.

Sample: blood. This sequence joins TRBV7-9 and TRBJ2-3; 10 bases match TRBD2. This sequence was found in a woman in her sixties in good health. CDR3 residues: CASSSPGLAASTDTQYF. The DNA of the CDR3 is TGTGCCAGCAGCTCCCCTGGACTAGCGGCTAGCACAGATACGCAGTATTTT.